The next 8 T cell receptor beta chains were all read from a single sample in a study of blood T cell repertoires in COVID-19. TCRdb's table, derived via immunoSEQ multiplex PCR, lists solely in-frame clones and lacks some. Of roughly 320,000 clones listed, 90% are singletons. The sequenced sample consisted of PBMCs or T cells enriched from blood (not recorded which). The receptors shown here come from a woman aged 30 to 39 who had been exposed to COVID-19.

V usage is TRBV19 and J usage is TRBJ2-2, with TRBD1 matching over 7 bases. Germline CDR1 reads LNHDA; CDR2 reads SQIVND (reference sequence). Trimming cost V 7 bases and J 4 bases; bases outside gene matches: 6. CDR3 length: 14 amino acids. The CDR3 DNA is TGTGCCAGTACTGACAGGGTAGGCACCGGGGAGCTGTTTTTT. Translation gives CASTDRVGTGELFF. Together with reference TRBV19 and TRBJ2-2, the CDR3 gives the full variable domain: DGGITQSPKYLFRKEGQNVTLSCEQNLNHDAMYWYRQDPGQGLRLIYYSQIVNDFQKGDIAEGYSVSREKKESFPLTVTSAQKNPTAFYLCASTDRVGTGELFFGEGSRLTVL.

Details on this clone: Other nucleotide sequences from this sample produce the same CDR3. This chain links TRBV9 with TRBJ1-3; D remains ambiguous. The V end was cut by 0 bases, the J end by 1 base, with 5 bases between. The CDR3 totals 14 residues. CDR1 and CDR2 from the germline V gene are SGDLS and YYNGEE. The CDR3 coding sequence is TGTGCCAGCAGCGTAGCGGGTTCTGGAAACACCATATATTTT. It specifies CASSVAGSGNTIYF.

This clone was recorded a few times. The gene calls are TRBV11-1 and TRBJ1-2; D is possibly TRBD1 (6 bases). Germline V gives CDR1 SGHAT, CDR2 FQDESV (reference sequence). The length of the CDR3 is 14 residues. V gave up 2 bases and J gave up 2 bases, with 9 bases separating them. Here the CDR3 reads CASSLRTGNYGYTF. The CDR3 nucleotides read TGTGCCAGCAGCTTAAGAACAGGGAACTATGGCTACACCTTC.

This chain links TRBV4-2 with TRBJ1-1; D remains ambiguous. The CDR3 extends over 14 amino acids. The V end was cut by 0 bases, the J end by 8 bases, with 13 bases between. Germline values: CDR1 LGHNA, CDR2 YNFKEQ. The DNA for the CDR3 is TGTGCCAGCAGCCAAGACACGGGGTGGGCGGAAGCTTTCTTT. Protein product: CASSQDTGWAEAFF.

The chain carries TRBV19 and TRBJ1-5; 9 nucleotides align to TRBD1. V was clipped by 6 bases and J by 6 bases; unmatched bases: 9. CDR1 LNHDA and CDR2 SQIVND come from the germline V gene (reference sequence). This CDR3 comprises 15 residues. Written as DNA, the CDR3 is TGTGCCAGTAGGCCGGGACAGGGTTATAGTCAGCCCCAGCATTTT. The encoded protein is CASRPGQGYSQPQHF. Combining the CDR3 with reference TRBV19 and TRBJ1-5 gives the whole variable domain DGGITQSPKYLFRKEGQNVTLSCEQNLNHDAMYWYRQDPGQGLRLIYYSQIVNDFQKGDIAEGYSVSREKKESFPLTVTSAQKNPTAFYLCASRPGQGYSQPQHFGDGTRLSIL.

The V call is TRBV19, the J call TRBJ1-1; D gene uncertain. Germline CDR1 and CDR2: LNHDA and SQIVND (reference sequence). With 5 bases removed from V and 1 base from J, the gap between germline ends came to 14 bases. The CDR3 spans 15 residues. CDR3 in DNA: TGTGCCAGTAGTTTAGGCGGAGACCAGAACACTGAAGCTTTCTTT. Translated: CASSLGGDQNTEAFF.

V usage is TRBV4-1 and J usage is TRBJ1-5; 8 nucleotides line up with TRBD1. The CDR3 loop spans 15 amino acids. CDR1 and CDR2 (germline): MGHRA, YSYEKL. The V gene end was trimmed by 1 base and the J gene end by 8 bases; junction bases not matched to a gene: 7. The DNA for the CDR3 is TGCGCCAGCAGCCAAGCGGACAGGGAGCACGAGCCCCAGCATTTT. Translating it yields CASSQADREHEPQHF.

This chain connects TRBV9 to TRBJ2-3, with 8 bases fitting TRBD1. This CDR3 comprises 14 residues. Germline-derived CDR1 and CDR2 are SGDLS and YYNGEE. Trimming removed 3 bases from V and 9 bases from J; junction bases left unmatched: 9. CDR3 sequence (DNA): TGTGCCAGCAGCGAGCAGGGGGCAGTAGGAACGCAGTATTTT. Amino acid sequence: CASSEQGAVGTQYF.